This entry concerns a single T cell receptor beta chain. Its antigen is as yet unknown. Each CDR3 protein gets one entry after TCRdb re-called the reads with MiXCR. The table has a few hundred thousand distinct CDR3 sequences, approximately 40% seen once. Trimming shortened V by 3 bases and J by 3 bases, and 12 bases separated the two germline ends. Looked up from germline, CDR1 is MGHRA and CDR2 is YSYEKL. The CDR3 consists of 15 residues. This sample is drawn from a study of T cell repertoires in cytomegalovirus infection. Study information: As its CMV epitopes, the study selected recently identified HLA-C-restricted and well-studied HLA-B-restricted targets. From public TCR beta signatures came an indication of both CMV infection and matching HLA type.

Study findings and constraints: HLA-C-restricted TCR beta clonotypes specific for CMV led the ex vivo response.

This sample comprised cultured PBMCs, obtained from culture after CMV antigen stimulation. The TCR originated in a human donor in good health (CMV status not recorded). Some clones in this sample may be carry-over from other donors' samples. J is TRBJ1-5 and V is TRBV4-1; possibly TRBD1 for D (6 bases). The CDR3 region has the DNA TGCGCCAGCAGCCAGAGGGGGACAAACAATCAGCCCCAGCATTTT. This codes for CASSQRGTNNQPQHF.